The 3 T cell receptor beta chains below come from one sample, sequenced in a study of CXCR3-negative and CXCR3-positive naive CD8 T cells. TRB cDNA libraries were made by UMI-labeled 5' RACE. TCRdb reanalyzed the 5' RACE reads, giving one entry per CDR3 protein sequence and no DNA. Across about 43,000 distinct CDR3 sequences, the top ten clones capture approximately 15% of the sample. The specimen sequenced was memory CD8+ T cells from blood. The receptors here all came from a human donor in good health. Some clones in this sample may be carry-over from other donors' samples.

CDR3 sequence: CASSQVGGGYEQYF. The V call is TRBV14, the J call TRBJ2-7; the D gene TCRdb calls, TRBD2, cannot be checked with no DNA. This CDR3 is built from 14 residues. Germline-derived CDR1 and CDR2 are SGHDN and FVKESK.

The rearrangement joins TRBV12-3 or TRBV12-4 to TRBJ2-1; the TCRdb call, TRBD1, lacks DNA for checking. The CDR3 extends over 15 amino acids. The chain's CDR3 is CASSLPRGGYNEQFF.

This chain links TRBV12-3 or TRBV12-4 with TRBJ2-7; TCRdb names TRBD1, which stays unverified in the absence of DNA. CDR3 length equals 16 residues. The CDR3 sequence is CASSSTGSRDYNEQSF.